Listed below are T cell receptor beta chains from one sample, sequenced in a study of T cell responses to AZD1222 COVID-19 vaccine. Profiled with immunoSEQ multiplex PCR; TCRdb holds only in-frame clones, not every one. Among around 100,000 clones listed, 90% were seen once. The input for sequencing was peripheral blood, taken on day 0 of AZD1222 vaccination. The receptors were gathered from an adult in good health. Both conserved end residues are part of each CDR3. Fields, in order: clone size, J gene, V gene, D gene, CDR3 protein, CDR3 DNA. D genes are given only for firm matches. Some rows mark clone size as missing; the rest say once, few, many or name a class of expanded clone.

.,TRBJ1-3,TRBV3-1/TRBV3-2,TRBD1,CASRKTGDGNTIYF,TGTGCCAGCAGGAAAACAGGGGATGGAAACACCATATATTTT
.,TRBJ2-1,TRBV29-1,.,CSVPRASSSYNEQFF,TGCAGCGTGCCGCGGGCTAGCAGCTCCTACAATGAGCAGTTCTTC
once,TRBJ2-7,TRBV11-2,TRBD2,CASSLGGLDYEQYF,TGTGCCAGCAGCTTAGGGGGACTAGACTACGAGCAGTACTTC
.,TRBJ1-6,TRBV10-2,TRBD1,CASRGTGQSGIGGSPLHF,TGCGCCAGCCGAGGAACGGGACAGTCGGGCATTGGGGGTTCACCCCTCCACTTT
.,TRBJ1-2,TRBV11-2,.,CASSLGQGGYGYTF,TGTGCCAGCAGCTTAGGGCAGGGTGGCTATGGCTACACCTTC
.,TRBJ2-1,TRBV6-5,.,CASSYSLDSYNEQFF,TGTGCCAGCAGTTACTCCTTAGATAGCTACAATGAGCAGTTCTTC
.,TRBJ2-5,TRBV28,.,CASSSTPGPQETQYF,TGTGCCAGCTCTTCTACCCCGGGACCTCAAGAGACCCAGTACTTC
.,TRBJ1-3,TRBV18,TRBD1,CASSPVAGGASGNTIYF,TGTGCCAGCTCACCAGTGGCAGGGGGCGCCTCTGGAAACACCATATATTTT
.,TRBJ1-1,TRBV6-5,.,CASIGRLVTEAFF,TGTGCCAGCATTGGCAGGCTGGTCACTGAAGCTTTCTTT
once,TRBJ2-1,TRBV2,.,CASSESPLKPYNEQFF,TGTGCCAGCAGTGAGTCCCCTTTGAAGCCCTACAATGAGCAGTTCTTC
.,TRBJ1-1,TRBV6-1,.,CASSEAWVNTEAFF,TGTGCCAGCAGTGAAGCTTGGGTGAACACTGAAGCTTTCTTT
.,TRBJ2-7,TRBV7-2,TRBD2,CASSPPLAGGYEQYF,TGTGCCAGCAGTCCTCCACTAGCGGGGGGTTACGAGCAGTACTTC
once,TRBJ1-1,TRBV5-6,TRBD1,CASSPGTENRVTEAFF,TGTGCCAGCAGTCCCGGGACAGAAAACAGGGTAACTGAAGCTTTCTTT
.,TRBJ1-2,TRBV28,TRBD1,CASSGQGRYGYTF,TGTGCCAGCAGTGGACAGGGGAGGTATGGCTACACCTTC
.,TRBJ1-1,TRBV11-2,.,CASSLSQTEAFF,TGTGCCAGCAGCTTAAGTCAAACTGAAGCTTTCTTT
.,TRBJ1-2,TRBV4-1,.,CASSLGPGAGYGYTF,TGCGCCAGCAGCCTTGGACCCGGGGCTGGCTATGGCTACACCTTC
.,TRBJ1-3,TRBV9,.,CASSEGTAGNTIYF,TGTGCCAGCAGCGAGGGGACGGCTGGAAACACCATATATTTT
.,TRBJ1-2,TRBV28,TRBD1,CASRRTGGENTNYGYTF,TGTGCCAGCAGGCGGACAGGGGGCGAGAACACTAACTATGGCTACACCTTC
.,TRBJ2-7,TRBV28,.,CASSLLRKESYEQYF,TGTGCCAGCAGTTTATTGAGAAAGGAGTCCTACGAGCAGTACTTC
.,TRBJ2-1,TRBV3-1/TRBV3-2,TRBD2,CASSQVSSGRLNEQFF,TGTGCCAGCAGCCAAGTGAGTAGCGGGCGCCTCAATGAGCAGTTCTTC
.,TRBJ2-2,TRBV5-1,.,CASSLDRGVRELFF,TGCGCCAGCAGCTTGGACCGGGGTGTACGGGAGCTGTTTTTT
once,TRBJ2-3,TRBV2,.,CATLGGTTDTQYF,TGTGCCACCCTGGGTGGAACCACAGATACGCAGTATTTT